This T cell receptor (beta chain) is drawn from a study of Ad26.COV2.S vaccination and SARS-CoV-2 variants. Regarding the study as a whole: Non-spike TCR breadth did not differ much between vaccine and placebo recipients. The TCR-based breadth and depth measures might underestimate overall T cell responses. Considerable breadth of spike-specific CD8+ and CD4+ T cell responses has reportedly been documented following vaccination.

V lost 8 bases to trimming and J lost 5 bases, with 24 bases between them. Germline CDR1 SGHAT, CDR2 FQNNGV. The CDR3 loop spans 16 amino acids. Sequencing used immunoSEQ multiplex PCR; TCRdb keeps in-frame clones, though not all of them. The sample has about 390,000 clones; 75% to 90% are singletons. Comments on this clone: What it binds is not known.

The treatment here: 19 received Ad26.COV2.S at low or high dose, single or two shots; about 5 received placebo; per-sample allocation not given. Day 63 after the first injection of vaccine or placebo was the sampling time. An adult donor aged 18-55 years was enrolled in Boston. This receptor was taken from a person between 18 and 59 years old who received the Ad26.COV2.S COVID-19 vaccine or a placebo. The source was peripheral blood, collected in a trial of Ad26.COV2.S vaccine versus placebo. The chain is built from TRBV11-2 and TRBJ1-2; possible D gene TRBD1, 5 bases. The CDR3 protein is CASETRGTKPRYGYTF. The DNA for the CDR3 is TGTGCCAGCGAAACTCGGGGGACCAAACCTAGATATGGCTACACCTTC.